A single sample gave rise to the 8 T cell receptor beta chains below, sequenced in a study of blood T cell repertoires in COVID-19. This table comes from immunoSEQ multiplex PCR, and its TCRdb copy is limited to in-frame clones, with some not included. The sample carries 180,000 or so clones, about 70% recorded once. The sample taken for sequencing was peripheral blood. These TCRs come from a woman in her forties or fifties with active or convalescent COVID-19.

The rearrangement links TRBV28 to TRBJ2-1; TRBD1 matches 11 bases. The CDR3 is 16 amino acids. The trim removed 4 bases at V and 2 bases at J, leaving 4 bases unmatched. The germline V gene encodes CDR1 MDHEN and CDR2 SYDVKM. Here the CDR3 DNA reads TGTGCCAGCAGTTCCCGGACAGGGGGCCCCTACAATGAGCAGTTCTTC. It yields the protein CASSSRTGGPYNEQFF.

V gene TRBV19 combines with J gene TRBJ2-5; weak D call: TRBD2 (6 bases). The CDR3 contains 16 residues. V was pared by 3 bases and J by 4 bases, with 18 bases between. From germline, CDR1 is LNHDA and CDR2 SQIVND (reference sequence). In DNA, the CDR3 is TGTGCCAGTAGTATCAGAGGGGCAGGGACTTCAGAGACCCAGTACTTC. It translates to CASSIRGAGTSETQYF. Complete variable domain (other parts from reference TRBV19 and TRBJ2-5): DGGITQSPKYLFRKEGQNVTLSCEQNLNHDAMYWYRQDPGQGLRLIYYSQIVNDFQKGDIAEGYSVSREKKESFPLTVTSAQKNPTAFYLCASSIRGAGTSETQYFGPGTRLLVL.

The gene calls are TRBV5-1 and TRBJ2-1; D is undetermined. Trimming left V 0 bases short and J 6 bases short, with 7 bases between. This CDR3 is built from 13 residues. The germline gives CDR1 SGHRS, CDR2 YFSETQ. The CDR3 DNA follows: TGCGCCAGCAGCTTGGTAGTCGGCAATGAGCAGTTCTTC. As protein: CASSLVVGNEQFF.

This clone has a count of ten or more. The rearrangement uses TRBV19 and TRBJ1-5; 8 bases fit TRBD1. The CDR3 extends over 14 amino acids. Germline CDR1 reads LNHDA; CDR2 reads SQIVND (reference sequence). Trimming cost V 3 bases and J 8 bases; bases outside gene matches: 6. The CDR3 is CASSMEDRAKPQHF. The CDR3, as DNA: TGTGCCAGTAGTATGGAGGACAGGGCAAAGCCCCAGCATTTT.

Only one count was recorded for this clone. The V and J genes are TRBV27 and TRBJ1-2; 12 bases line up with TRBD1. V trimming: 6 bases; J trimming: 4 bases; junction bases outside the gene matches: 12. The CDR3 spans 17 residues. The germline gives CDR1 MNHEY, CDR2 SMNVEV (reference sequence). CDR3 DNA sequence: TGTGCCAGCAGCCCCGGGACAGGGGGCCGTTTTAGCTATGGCTACACCTTC. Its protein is CASSPGTGGRFSYGYTF.

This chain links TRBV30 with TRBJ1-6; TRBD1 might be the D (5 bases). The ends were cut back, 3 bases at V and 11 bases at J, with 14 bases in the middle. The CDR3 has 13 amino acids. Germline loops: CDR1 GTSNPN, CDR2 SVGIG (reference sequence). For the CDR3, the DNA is TGTGCCTGGAGCCACAGCGGGACGCCACCCCTCCACTTT. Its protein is CAWSHSGTPPLHF.

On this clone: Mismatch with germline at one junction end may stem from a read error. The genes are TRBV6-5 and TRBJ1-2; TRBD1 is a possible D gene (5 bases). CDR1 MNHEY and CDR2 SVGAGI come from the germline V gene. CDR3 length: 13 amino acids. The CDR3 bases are TGTGCCAGCACTTACGGGGGGAACTATGGCTACACCTTC. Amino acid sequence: CASTYGGNYGYTF.

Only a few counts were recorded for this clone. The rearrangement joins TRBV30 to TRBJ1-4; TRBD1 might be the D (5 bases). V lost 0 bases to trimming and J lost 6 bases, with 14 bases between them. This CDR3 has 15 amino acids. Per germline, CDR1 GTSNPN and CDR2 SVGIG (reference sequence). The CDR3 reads CAWSVTGERDEKLFF. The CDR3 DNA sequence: TGTGCCTGGAGTGTAACGGGGGAGAGGGATGAAAAACTGTTTTTT.